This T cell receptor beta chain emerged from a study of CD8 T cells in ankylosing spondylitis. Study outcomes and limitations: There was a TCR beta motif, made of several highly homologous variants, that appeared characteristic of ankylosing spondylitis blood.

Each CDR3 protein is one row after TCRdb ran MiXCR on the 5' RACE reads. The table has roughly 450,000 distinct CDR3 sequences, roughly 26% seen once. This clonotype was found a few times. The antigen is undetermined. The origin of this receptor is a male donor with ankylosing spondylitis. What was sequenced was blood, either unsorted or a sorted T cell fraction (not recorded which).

The CDR3 bases are TGCGCCAGCAGCTTGGAGTCGGGGGACAGGTGGAATTCACCCCTCCACTTT. Protein: CASSLESGDRWNSPLHF. The rearrangement joins TRBV5-1 to TRBJ1-6, with 8 bases identical to TRBD1. Losses at the gene ends were 0 bases for V and 7 bases for J; bases not matched to a gene: 9. CDR1 is SGHRS, CDR2 YFSETQ, per germline. The CDR3 consists of 17 residues.